These T cell receptor beta chains were read from a single sample in a study of blood T cell repertoires in COVID-19. Libraries were prepared by immunoSEQ multiplex PCR; TCRdb keeps only in-frame clonotypes and omits some of them. The sample lists 200,000 to 250,000 clones, 80% to 90% seen once, with just under 20% in the top ten. The sequenced sample consisted of peripheral blood. The origin of the receptors is a man aged 30-40 years with active or convalescent COVID-19. Both conserved end residues are part of each CDR3. D genes are given only for firm matches. Clone size is stated in some rows and not others, as once, few, many or a class when expanded.

J,D,size,V,DNA,CDR3
TRBJ1-5,-,-,TRBV15,TGTGCCACGGCCAGTGGTTATAGCAATCAGCCCCAGCATTTT,CATASGYSNQPQHF
TRBJ1-4,TRBD1,few,TRBV5-1,TGCGCCAGCAGCTCTACAGGGGCCGTAGATGAAAAACTGTTTTTT,CASSSTGAVDEKLFF
TRBJ2-3,-,-,TRBV7-2,TGTGCCAGCAGCACTAACACAGATACGCAGTATTTT,CASSTNTDTQYF
TRBJ2-7,TRBD1,-,TRBV7-2,TGTGCCAGCAGCTTAAGGGGGGACAGGGAGTACTACGAGCAGTACTTC,CASSLRGDREYYEQYF
TRBJ2-5,-,-,TRBV7-3,TGTGCCAGCAGCATGGACTACCAAGAGACCCAGTACTTC,CASSMDYQETQYF
TRBJ2-7,TRBD1,-,TRBV6-6,TGTGCCAGCAGTTACTCGATGTCAGGGACAGGGTTCGAGCAGTACTTC,CASSYSMSGTGFEQYF
TRBJ1-1,-,-,TRBV4-1,TGCGCCAGCAGCCATGACGACAGTATGAACACTGAAGCTTTCTTT,CASSHDDSMNTEAFF
TRBJ1-3,-,-,TRBV18,TGTGCCAGCTCACCGGGGCGCCCAGTGGGGAACACCATATATTTT,CASSPGRPVGNTIYF
TRBJ2-1,-,-,TRBV6-5,TGTGCCAGCAGTTCGGACAGACGCTATCAGTTCTTC,CASSSDRRYQFF
TRBJ1-4,-,-,TRBV12-3/TRBV12-4,TGTGCCAGCAGTTTAGGGGCCGGTGACCAACTGTTTTTT,CASSLGAGDQLFF
TRBJ1-2,TRBD1,-,TRBV5-6,TGTGCCAGCAGCTCCGGACAGGGCCCCTATGGCTACACCTTC,CASSSGQGPYGYTF
TRBJ2-7,TRBD1,-,TRBV7-9,TGTGCCAGCAGCACCAGACAGGGGGCTCTCCACGAGCAGTACTTC,CASSTRQGALHEQYF
TRBJ2-1,TRBD2,few,TRBV28,TGTGCCAGCAGTTTGGAGACTAGCGGGAGTAAGGATGAGCAGTTCTTC,CASSLETSGSKDEQFF
TRBJ1-2,-,-,TRBV3-1/TRBV3-2,TGTGCCAGCAGCCAAGAGGGCGCTAACTATGGCTACACCTTC,CASSQEGANYGYTF
TRBJ2-2,TRBD1,-,TRBV27,TGTGCCAGCAGTCAGACAGGGGAGCTCACCGGGGAGCTGTTTTTT,CASSQTGELTGELFF
TRBJ2-5,-,-,TRBV11-3,TGTGCCAGCAGCTTAGGGTGGCAGCAAGAGACCCAGTACTTC,CASSLGWQQETQYF
TRBJ1-1,-,-,TRBV3-1/TRBV3-2,TGTGCCAGCAGCCAAGCGGAGAGGAACACTGAAGCTTTCTTT,CASSQAERNTEAFF
TRBJ2-5,TRBD2,few,TRBV7-2,TGTGCCAGCAGCCCGGGAGGCCTCCAAGAGACCCAGTACTTC,CASSPGGLQETQYF
TRBJ2-5,TRBD2,-,TRBV9,TGTGCCAGCAGCCCGGGACTAGCGGGGGGAGAGACCCAGTACTTC,CASSPGLAGGETQYF
TRBJ1-5,-,-,TRBV30,TGTGCCTGGGGACAGAGCAATCAGCCCCAGCATTTT,CAWGQSNQPQHF
TRBJ1-1,-,-,TRBV5-1,TGCGCCAGCAGCCCCGGTTATACAGGGTGGAACACTGAAGCTTTCTTT,CASSPGYTGWNTEAFF
TRBJ1-6,-,-,TRBV19,TGTGCCAGTAGTGCGGACAGTCAGGCGGTGGATTCACCCCTCCACTTT,CASSADSQAVDSPLHF
TRBJ1-2,TRBD1,-,TRBV3-1/TRBV3-2,TGTGCCAGCAGCCAAGACAGGGGGTCGAACTATGGCTACACCTTC,CASSQDRGSNYGYTF
TRBJ1-3,-,-,TRBV19,TGTGCCAGTAGTATTGGCGGTTCTGGAAACACCATATATTTT,CASSIGGSGNTIYF
TRBJ2-3,TRBD2,-,TRBV6-4,TGTGCCAGCAGTTCCGCGGGGGAAACAGATACGCAGTATTTT,CASSSAGETDTQYF
TRBJ1-6,-,few,TRBV28,TGTGCCAGCATAGAAGGGGGAAAGAATAATTCACCCCTCCACTTT,CASIEGGKNNSPLHF
TRBJ1-5,-,once,TRBV7-9,TGTGCCAGCAGCTTAGTAGGGGGTCGTCAGCCCCAGCATTTT,CASSLVGGRQPQHF
TRBJ1-5,-,-,TRBV27,TGTGCCAGCACCTCCCCACAGGAGCCTGTAACTTCTTATAGCAATCAGCCCCAGCATTTT,CASTSPQEPVTSYSNQPQHF
TRBJ2-7,TRBD1,-,TRBV5-6,TGTGCCAGCAGCTTTGGACAGGGGTTCCACGAGCAGTACTTC,CASSFGQGFHEQYF
TRBJ1-4,TRBD1,-,TRBV6-5,TGTGCCAGCAGTCACTCAGGGGGGGATGAAAAACTGTTTTTT,CASSHSGGDEKLFF
TRBJ2-7,-,once,TRBV10-3,TGTGCCACATCGGTGGGATCCGGGGGCTACGAGCAGTACTTC,CATSVGSGGYEQYF
TRBJ1-5,-,-,TRBV28,TGTGCCAGCAGTTTAGACGGGGTTGTAGGTAGGTGGCATTTT,CASSLDGVVGRWHF
TRBJ2-5,-,-,TRBV30,TGTGCCTGGAGTGACCGGGAGTGGGCCCAGTACTTC,CAWSDREWAQYF
TRBJ2-7,-,-,TRBV6-2/TRBV6-3,TGTGCCAGCAGTTACAGCCCGTACGAGCAGTACTTC,CASSYSPYEQYF
TRBJ2-5,-,-,TRBV5-1,TGCGCCAGCAGCCCACGACTCCCCGGGGAGACCCAGTACTTC,CASSPRLPGETQYF
TRBJ2-7,-,once,TRBV10-1,TGCGCCAGCACCCTACCACTAGCACCTTACGAGCAGTACTTC,CASTLPLAPYEQYF
TRBJ2-5,TRBD2,-,TRBV7-6,TGTGCCAGCAGCTCGGGACTAGCGGAGACCCAGTACTTC,CASSSGLAETQYF